Sequencing of this TCR beta chain was carried out in a study of CD4 T cells in relation to SARS-CoV-2 and coronaviruses. Study details: After around 10 days of antigen culture, PBMC TCR beta CDR3s were sequenced. Shared crossreactive spike epitopes were mapped to their HLA restriction.

TCRdb keeps only in-frame clones here, not all; method: immunoSEQ multiplex PCR. The repertoire holds about 30,000 clones, with more than 65% as singletons. A word on this clone: Its antigen remains unknown.

The study's findings and limits: Samples before the pandemic and after infection were not matched within any donor.

Trimming took 4 bases from V and 6 from J, leaving 21 bases between them. CDR3 length: 16 amino acids. Germline CDR1 SQVTM, CDR2 ANQGSEA. The chain combines TRBV29-1 with TRBJ2-2; possible D gene TRBD1, 6 bases. This clonotype originated in an adult with COVID-19. The source material was memory CD4+ T cells from PBMCs, cultured in vitro. The CDR3 sequence: CSVGGAGAGGSGELFF. The DNA of the CDR3 is TGCAGCGTTGGTGGGGCAGGGGCTGGTGGCTCCGGGGAGCTGTTTTTT.